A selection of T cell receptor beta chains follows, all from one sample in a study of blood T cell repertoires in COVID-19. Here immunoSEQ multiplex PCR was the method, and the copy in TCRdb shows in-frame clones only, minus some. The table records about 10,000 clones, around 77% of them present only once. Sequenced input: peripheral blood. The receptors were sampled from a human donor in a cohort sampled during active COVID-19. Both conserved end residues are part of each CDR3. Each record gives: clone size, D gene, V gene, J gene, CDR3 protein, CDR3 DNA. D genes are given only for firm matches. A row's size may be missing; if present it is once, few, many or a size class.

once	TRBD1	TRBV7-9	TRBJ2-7	CASSHGSDRVEQYF	TGTGCCAGCAGCCACGGGTCGGACAGGGTCGAGCAGTACTTC
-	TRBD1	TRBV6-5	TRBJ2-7	CASRKGQAYEQYF	TGTGCCAGCAGGAAAGGACAGGCCTACGAGCAGTACTTC
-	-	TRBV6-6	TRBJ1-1	CASSYYTGTEAFF	TGTGCCAGCAGTTACTACACAGGAACTGAAGCTTTCTTT
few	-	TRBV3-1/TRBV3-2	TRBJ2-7	CASSHGGAWQYF	TGTGCCAGCAGCCATGGAGGGGCTTGGCAGTACTTC
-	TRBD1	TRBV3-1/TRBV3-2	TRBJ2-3	CASSRGQGPGDTQYF	TGTGCCAGCAGCCGGGGACAGGGTCCCGGGGATACGCAGTATTTT
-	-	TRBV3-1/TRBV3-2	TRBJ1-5	CASSQADRKDQPQHF	TGTGCCAGCAGCCAAGCCGACAGGAAGGATCAGCCCCAGCATTTT
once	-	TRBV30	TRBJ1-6	CAWSLGGQYNSPLHF	TGTGCCTGGAGTCTTGGTGGACAGTATAATTCACCCCTCCACTTT
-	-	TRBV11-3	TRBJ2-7	CASSLDDTLAPHLSSYEQYF	TGTGCCAGCAGCTTAGATGATACTCTAGCGCCGCATCTGAGCTCCTACGAGCAGTACTTC
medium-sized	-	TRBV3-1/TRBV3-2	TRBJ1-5	CASSQDSPGNFSNQPQHF	TGTGCCAGCAGCCAAGATTCGCCGGGGAATTTTAGCAATCAGCCCCAGCATTTT
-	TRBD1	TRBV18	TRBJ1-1	CASSPIFRAATEQGTEAFF	TGTGCCAGCTCACCAATCTTTAGGGCAGCTACTGAACAGGGGACTGAAGCTTTCTTT
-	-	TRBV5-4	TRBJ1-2	CASSPGQGRHGYTF	TGTGCCAGCAGCCCAGGTCAGGGAAGACATGGCTACACCTTC
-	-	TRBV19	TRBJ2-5	CASSEGAQETQYF	TGTGCCAGTAGTGAAGGGGCTCAAGAGACCCAGTACTTC
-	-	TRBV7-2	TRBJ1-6	CASSLGPGTSNSPLHF	TGTGCCAGCAGCTTAGGACCCGGGACATCTAATTCACCCCTCCACTTT
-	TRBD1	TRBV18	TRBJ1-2	CASSPGGQNYGYTF	TGTGCCAGCTCACCAGGGGGACAGAACTATGGCTACACCTTC
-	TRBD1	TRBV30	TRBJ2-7	CAWTPGQGVYEQYF	TGTGCCTGGACGCCGGGACAGGGGGTCTACGAGCAGTACTTC
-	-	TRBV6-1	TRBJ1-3	CASSDRQKGNTIYF	TGTGCCAGCAGTGACAGGCAGAAGGGAAACACCATATATTTT
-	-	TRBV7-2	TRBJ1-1	CASSPPTGRNTEAFF	TGTGCCAGCAGCCCGCCGACAGGCAGGAACACTGAAGCTTTCTTT
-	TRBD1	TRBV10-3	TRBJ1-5	CAISESGQGSNQPQHF	TGTGCCATCAGTGAGTCTGGACAGGGGAGCAATCAGCCCCAGCATTTT
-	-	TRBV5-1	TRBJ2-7	CASSLAWVVEGEEQYF	TGCGCCAGCAGCTTGGCTTGGGTGGTGGAAGGAGAAGAGCAGTACTTC
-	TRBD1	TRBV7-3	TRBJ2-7	CASSPGTGGPQYF	TGTGCCAGCAGCCCCGGGACAGGGGGTCCGCAGTACTTC
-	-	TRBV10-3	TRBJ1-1	CAISEKGGVTEAFF	TGTGCCATCAGTGAGAAGGGAGGGGTCACTGAAGCTTTCTTT
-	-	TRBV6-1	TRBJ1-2	CASSDLRGGAPGYTF	TGTGCCAGCAGTGACCTAAGGGGCGGGGCACCTGGCTACACCTTC
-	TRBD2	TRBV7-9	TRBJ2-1	CASSPLRGGYNEQFF	TGTGCCAGCAGCCCCCTGCGGGGGGGCTACAATGAGCAGTTCTTC
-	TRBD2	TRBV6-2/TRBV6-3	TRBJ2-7	CASSYSTSGGIYEQYF	TGTGCCAGCAGTTACTCTACTAGCGGGGGGATCTACGAGCAGTACTTC
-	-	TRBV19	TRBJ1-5	CASSMALGQPQHF	TGTGCCAGTAGTATGGCCCTAGGCCAGCCCCAGCATTTT
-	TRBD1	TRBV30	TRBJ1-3	CAWKWGTAGNTIYF	TGTGCCTGGAAATGGGGGACAGCTGGAAACACCATATATTTT
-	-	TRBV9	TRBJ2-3	CASSDSLRSTDTQYF	TGTGCCAGCAGCGATTCACTTCGGAGCACAGATACGCAGTATTTT
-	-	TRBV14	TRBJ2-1	CASSQESRGVNEQFF	TGTGCCAGCAGCCAAGAAAGCAGGGGTGTAAATGAGCAGTTCTTC
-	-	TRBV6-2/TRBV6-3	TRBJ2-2	CASSRLWTPTGELFF	TGTGCCAGCAGTCGGTTGTGGACACCCACCGGGGAGCTGTTTTTT
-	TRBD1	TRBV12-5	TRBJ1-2	CASASTGGSYGYTF	TGTGCTAGTGCTTCGACAGGGGGCAGCTATGGCTACACCTTC
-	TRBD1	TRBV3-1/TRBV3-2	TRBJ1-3	CASSQIQGAPGNTIYF	TGTGCCAGCAGCCAAATACAGGGGGCGCCTGGAAACACCATATATTTT
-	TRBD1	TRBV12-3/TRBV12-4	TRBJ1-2	CASSGTGGGYTF	TGTGCCAGCAGCGGGACAGGGGGTGGCTACACCTTC
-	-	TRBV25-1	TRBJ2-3	CASSVQISTDTQYF	TGTGCCAGCAGTGTACAGATTAGCACAGATACGCAGTATTTT
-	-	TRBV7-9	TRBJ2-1	CASSLVRSSSYNEQFF	TGTGCCAGCAGCTTAGTACGTTCCAGCTCCTACAATGAGCAGTTCTTC
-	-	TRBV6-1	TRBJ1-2	CASSDRAGYGYTF	TGTGCCAGCAGTGACAGGGCAGGCTATGGCTACACCTTC
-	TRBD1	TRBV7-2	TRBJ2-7	CASSLEGTGAAEQYF	TGTGCCAGCAGCTTAGAAGGGACAGGGGCCGCGGAGCAGTACTTC
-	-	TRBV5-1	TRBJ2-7	CASSLVSGSYEQYF	TGCGCCAGCAGCTTGGTGAGCGGATCCTACGAGCAGTACTTC
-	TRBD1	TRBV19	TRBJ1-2	CASRITGGYGYTF	TGTGCCAGTAGGATTACAGGGGGCTACGGCTACACCTTC
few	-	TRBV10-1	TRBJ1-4	CASSGEKERNEKLFF	TGCGCCAGCAGTGGTGAAAAAGAGAGGAATGAAAAACTGTTTTTT
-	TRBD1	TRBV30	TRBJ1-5	CAWSFDSGGGSPQHF	TGTGCCTGGAGCTTTGATTCAGGGGGCGGTTCGCCCCAGCATTTT
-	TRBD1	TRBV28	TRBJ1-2	CASSSGGGRLQYGYTF	TGTGCCAGCAGTTCTGGAGGGGGCCGTCTCCAGTATGGCTACACCTTC
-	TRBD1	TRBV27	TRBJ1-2	CASSLSRTGGGGYTF	TGTGCCAGCAGTTTATCCCGGACAGGCGGCGGTGGCTACACCTTC
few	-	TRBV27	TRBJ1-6	CASSWANGVASPLHF	TGTGCCAGCAGTTGGGCTAACGGTGTGGCCTCACCCCTCCACTTT
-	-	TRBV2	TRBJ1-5	CASSEGRYQPQHF	TGTGCCAGCAGTGAAGGGCGGTATCAGCCCCAGCATTTT
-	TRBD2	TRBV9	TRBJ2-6	CASSVGLLAGGPGANVLTF	TGTGCCAGCAGCGTAGGTTTGCTAGCGGGGGGGCCTGGGGCCAACGTCCTGACTTTC
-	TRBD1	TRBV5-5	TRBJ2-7	CASSPRRGGQGPYEQYF	TGTGCCAGCAGCCCCCGGAGGGGGGGACAGGGCCCCTACGAGCAGTACTTC
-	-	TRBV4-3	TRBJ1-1	CASKQGRWNTEAFF	TGCGCCAGCAAACAAGGCAGGTGGAACACTGAAGCTTTCTTT
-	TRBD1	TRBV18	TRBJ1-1	CASAPRQGDTEAFF	TGTGCCAGCGCACCTAGACAGGGCGACACTGAAGCTTTCTTT
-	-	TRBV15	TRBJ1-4	CATSRDGVWGSEKLFF	TGTGCCACCAGCAGAGATGGGGTATGGGGCTCAGAAAAACTGTTTTTT
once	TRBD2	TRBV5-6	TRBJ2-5	CASSFSSGGETQYF	TGTGCCAGCAGCTTCTCTAGCGGGGGGGAGACCCAGTACTTC
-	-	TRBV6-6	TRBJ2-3	CASSYGRGASTDTQYF	TGTGCCAGCAGTTACGGTCGCGGGGCAAGCACAGATACGCAGTATTTT
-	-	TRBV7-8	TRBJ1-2	CASSLRVLPYGYTF	TGTGCCAGCAGCCTCAGGGTTCTCCCCTATGGCTACACCTTC
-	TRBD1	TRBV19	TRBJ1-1	CASSIDVPGQGGVGAFF	TGTGCCAGTAGTATAGACGTTCCGGGACAGGGGGGTGTCGGAGCTTTCTTT